Detailed here is one T cell receptor beta chain. The antigen remains unidentified. The data originate from a study of T cells after yellow fever vaccination. Findings of the study overall: Subsequent booster samples again held most clones from primary vaccination (96% CD4, about 86% CD8).

One entry per CDR3 protein results from TCRdb running MiXCR on the 5' RACE reads. The table lists hundreds of thousands of distinct CDR3 sequences, about 13% of them singletons. Looked up from germline, CDR1 is SGHKS and CDR2 is YYEKEE (reference sequence). V was pared by 2 bases and J by 5 bases, with 5 bases of the junction left unmatched. The CDR3 contains 15 residues. The TCR originated in a man aged 25-40 years who received the YFV17D yellow fever vaccine. The sequenced sample was PBMCs, obtained on the day of the yellow fever booster vaccination. This sequence joins TRBV5-5 and TRBJ2-1; 9 bases align to TRBD2. The CDR3 DNA sequence: TGTGCCAGCAGCTTTGACGCGGGAGGGCACAATGAGCAGTTCTTC. It yields the protein CASSFDAGGHNEQFF.